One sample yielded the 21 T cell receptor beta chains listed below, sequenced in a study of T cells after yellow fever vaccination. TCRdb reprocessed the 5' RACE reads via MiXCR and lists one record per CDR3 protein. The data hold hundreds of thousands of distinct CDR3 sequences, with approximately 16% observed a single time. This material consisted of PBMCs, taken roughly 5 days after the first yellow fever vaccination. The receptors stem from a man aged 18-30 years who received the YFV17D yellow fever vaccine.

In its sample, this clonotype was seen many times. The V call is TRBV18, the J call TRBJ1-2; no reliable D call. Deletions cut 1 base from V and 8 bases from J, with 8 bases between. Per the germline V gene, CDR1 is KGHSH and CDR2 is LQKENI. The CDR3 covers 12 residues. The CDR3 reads CASSPQGSGYTF. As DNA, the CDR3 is TGTGCCAGCTCACCACAGGGTTCCGGCTACACCTTC.

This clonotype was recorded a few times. CDR3: CASRNRGGDTDTQYF. The CDR3 nucleotides read TGTGCCAGCAGAAATCGGGGGGGGGACACAGATACGCAGTATTTT. The V and J genes are TRBV28 and TRBJ2-3; 8 bases line up with TRBD2. This CDR3 spans 15 amino acids. Germline V lookup: CDR1 MDHEN, CDR2 SYDVKM. The trim removed 6 bases at V and 2 bases at J, leaving 7 bases unmatched.

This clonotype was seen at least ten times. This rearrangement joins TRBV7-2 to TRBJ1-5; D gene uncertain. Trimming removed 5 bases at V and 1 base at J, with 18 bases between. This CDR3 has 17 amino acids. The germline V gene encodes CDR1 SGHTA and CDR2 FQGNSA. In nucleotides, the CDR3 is TGTGCCAGCAGCCCCGGAGGTTGGATTACGAGCAATCAGCCCCAGCATTTT. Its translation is CASSPGGWITSNQPQHF.

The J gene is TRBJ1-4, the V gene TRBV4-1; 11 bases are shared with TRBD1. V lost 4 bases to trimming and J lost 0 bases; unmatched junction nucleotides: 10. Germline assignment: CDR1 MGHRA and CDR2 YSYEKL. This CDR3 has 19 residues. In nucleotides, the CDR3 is TGCGCCAGCAGCCCAGACCGGGACAGGGGGACTACAACTAATGAAAAACTGTTTTTT. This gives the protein CASSPDRDRGTTTNEKLFF.

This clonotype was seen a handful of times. CDR3 region: CASSLGRMGETQYF. CDR3 bases: TGTGCCAGCAGTTTAGGACGGATGGGGGAGACCCAGTACTTC. The V call is TRBV12-3 or TRBV12-4, the J call TRBJ2-5; the D is unclear. This CDR3 region has 14 residues. V gave up 1 base and J gave up 5 bases, with 11 bases separating them.

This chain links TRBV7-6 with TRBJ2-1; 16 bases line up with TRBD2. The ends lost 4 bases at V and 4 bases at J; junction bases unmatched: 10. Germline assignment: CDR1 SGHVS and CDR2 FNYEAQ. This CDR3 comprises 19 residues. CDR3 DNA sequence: TGTGCCAGCAGCTGGGGGACTAGCGGGGGGGCAGGACTTTACAATGAGCAGTTCTTC. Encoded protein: CASSWGTSGGAGLYNEQFF.

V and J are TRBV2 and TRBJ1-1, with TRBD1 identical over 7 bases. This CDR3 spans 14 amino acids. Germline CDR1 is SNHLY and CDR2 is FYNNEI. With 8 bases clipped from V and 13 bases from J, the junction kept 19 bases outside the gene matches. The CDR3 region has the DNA TGTGCCAGCCACGCCCAACAGGGGTACTCTATCCATTTCTTT. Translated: CASHAQQGYSIHFF.

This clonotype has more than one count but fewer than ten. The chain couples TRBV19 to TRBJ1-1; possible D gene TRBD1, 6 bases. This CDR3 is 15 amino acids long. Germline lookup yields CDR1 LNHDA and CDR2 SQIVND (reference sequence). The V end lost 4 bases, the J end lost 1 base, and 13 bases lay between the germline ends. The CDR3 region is CASSSPRGRNTEAFF. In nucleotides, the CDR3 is TGTGCCAGTAGTAGCCCCCGGGGGCGGAACACTGAAGCTTTCTTT.

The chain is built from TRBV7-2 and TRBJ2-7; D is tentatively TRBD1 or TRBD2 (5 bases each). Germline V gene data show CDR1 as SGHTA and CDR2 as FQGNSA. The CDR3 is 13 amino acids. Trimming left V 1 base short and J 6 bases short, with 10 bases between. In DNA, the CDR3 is TGTGCCAGCAGCTTAGTGGTAGGGACCGAGCAGTACGTC. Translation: CASSLVVGTEQYV.

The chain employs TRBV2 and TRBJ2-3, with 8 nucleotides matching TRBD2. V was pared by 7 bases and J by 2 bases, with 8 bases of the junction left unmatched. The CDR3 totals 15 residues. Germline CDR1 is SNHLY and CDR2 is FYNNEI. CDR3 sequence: CASIRSGGDTDTQYF. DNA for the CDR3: TGTGCCAGCATCAGGAGCGGGGGCGACACAGATACGCAGTATTTT.

The CDR3 DNA reads as TGTGCCACCAGCAGAGATCGGTTCGGGGAGCTGTTTTTT. Amino acids: CATSRDRFGELFF. V usage is TRBV15 and J usage is TRBJ2-2, with D unclear. The CDR3 length is 13 residues. With 0 bases removed from V and 7 bases from J, the gap between germline ends came to 6 bases. Germline V lookup: CDR1 LNHNV, CDR2 YYDKDF (reference sequence).

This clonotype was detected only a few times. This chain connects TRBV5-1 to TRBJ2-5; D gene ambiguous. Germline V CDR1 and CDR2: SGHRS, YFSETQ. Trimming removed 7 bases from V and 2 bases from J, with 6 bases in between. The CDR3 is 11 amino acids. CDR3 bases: TGCGCCAGCCAGAGACAAGAGACCCAGTACTTC. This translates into CASQRQETQYF.

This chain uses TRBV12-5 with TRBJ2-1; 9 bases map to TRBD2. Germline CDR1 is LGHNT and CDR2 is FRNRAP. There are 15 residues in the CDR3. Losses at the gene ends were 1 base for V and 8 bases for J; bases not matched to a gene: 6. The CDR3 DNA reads TGTGCTAGTGGTTTGGGCGGGGGGGCCAACGATGAGCAGTTCTTC. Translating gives CASGLGGGANDEQFF.

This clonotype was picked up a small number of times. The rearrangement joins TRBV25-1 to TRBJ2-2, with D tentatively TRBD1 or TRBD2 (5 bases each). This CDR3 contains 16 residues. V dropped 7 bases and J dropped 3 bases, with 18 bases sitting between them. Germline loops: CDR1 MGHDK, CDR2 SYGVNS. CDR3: CASTLRGPGDTGELFF. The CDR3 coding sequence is TGTGCCAGCACCCTAAGGGGCCCCGGGGACACCGGGGAGCTGTTTTTT.

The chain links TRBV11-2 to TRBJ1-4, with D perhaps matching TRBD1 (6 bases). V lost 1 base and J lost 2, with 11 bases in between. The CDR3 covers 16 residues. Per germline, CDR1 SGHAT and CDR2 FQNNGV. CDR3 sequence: CASSLGRGATNEKLFF. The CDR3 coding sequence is TGTGCCAGCAGCTTAGGAAGGGGGGCTACTAATGAAAAACTGTTTTTT. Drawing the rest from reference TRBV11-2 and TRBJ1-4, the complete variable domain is EAGVAQSPRYKIIEKRQSVAFWCNPISGHATLYWYQQILGQGPKLLIQFQNNGVVDDSQLPKDRFSAERLKGVDSTLKIQPAKLEDSAVYLCASSLGRGATNEKLFFGSGTQLSVL.

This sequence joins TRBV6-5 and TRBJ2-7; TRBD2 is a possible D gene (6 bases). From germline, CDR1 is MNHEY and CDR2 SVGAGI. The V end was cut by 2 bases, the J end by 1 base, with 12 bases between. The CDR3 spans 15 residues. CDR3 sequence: CASSYGAGTSYEQYF. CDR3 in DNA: TGTGCCAGCAGTTACGGCGCGGGGACGTCCTACGAGCAGTACTTC.

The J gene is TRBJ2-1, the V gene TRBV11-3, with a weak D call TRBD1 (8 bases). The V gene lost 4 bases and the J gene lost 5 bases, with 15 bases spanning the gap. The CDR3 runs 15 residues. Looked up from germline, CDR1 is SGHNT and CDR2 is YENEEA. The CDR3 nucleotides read TGTGCCAGCAGCTCAGCGGGACAGGCCAACAATGAGCAGTTCTTC. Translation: CASSSAGQANNEQFF.

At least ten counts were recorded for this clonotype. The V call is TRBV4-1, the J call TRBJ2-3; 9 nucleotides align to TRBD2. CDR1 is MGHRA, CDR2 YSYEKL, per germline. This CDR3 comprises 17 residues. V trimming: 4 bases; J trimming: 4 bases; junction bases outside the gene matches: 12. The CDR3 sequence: CASSPSRLAGTADTQYF. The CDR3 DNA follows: TGCGCCAGCAGCCCCTCTAGGCTAGCGGGGACGGCAGATACGCAGTATTTT.

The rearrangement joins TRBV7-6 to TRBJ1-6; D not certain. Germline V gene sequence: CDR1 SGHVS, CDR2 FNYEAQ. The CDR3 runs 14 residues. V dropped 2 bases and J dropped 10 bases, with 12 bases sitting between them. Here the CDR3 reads CASSLFGRESPLHF. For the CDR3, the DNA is TGTGCCAGCAGCTTATTCGGGCGGGAGTCACCCCTCCACTTT.

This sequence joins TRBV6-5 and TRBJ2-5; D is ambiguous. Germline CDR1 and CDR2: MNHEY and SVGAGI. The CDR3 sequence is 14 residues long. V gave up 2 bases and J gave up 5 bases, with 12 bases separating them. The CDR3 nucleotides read TGTGCCAGCAGTTACGGCTACCTAGAGGAGACCCAGTACTTC. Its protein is CASSYGYLEETQYF.

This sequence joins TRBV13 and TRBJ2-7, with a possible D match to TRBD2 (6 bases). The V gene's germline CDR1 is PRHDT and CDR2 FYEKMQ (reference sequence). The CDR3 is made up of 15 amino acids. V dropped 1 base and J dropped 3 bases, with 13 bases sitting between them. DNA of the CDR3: TGTGCCAGCAGCTTAGTTTCCGGAGGGTACTACGAGCAGTACGTC. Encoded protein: CASSLVSGGYYEQYV.